Included here is one TCR beta chain sequence, with context. This sample was taken from a study of CD8 T cells in Susac syndrome. V lost 6 bases, J lost 6 bases, and 8 bases stayed unmatched. This CDR3 is built from 14 residues. Germline V CDR1 and CDR2: MDHEN, SYDVKM. cDNA came from about 0.46 to 1 ug RNA primed by random hexamers. TCRdb called the immunoSEQ multiplex PCR reads again in MiXCR, with one record for every CDR3 protein. The sample includes some 260,000 distinct CDR3 sequences, just under 95% of them seen just once. Sequencing of TCR beta was carried out in blood CD8+ and CD4+ T cells. TEMRA cells were FACS-enriched, with CD8+ and CD4+ T cells isolated negatively.

The chain has TRBV28 and TRBJ1-2; 9 bases line up with TRBD1. This receptor was identified in a human donor with multiple sclerosis. Material for sequencing was CD4+ T cells from PBMCs. CDR3 protein: CASSPPGDRDGYTF. CDR3 coding DNA: TGTGCCAGCAGCCCCCCTGGGGACAGGGATGGCTACACCTTC.